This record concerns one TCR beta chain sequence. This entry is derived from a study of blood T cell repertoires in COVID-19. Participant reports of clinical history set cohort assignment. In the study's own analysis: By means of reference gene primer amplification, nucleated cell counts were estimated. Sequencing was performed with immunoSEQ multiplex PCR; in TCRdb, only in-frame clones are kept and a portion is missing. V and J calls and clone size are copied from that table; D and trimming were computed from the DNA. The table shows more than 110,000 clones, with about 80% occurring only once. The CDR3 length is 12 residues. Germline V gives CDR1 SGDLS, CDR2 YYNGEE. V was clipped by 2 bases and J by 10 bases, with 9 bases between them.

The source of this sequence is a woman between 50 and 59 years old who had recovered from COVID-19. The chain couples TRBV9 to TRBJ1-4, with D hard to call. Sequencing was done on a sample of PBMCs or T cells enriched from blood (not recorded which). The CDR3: CASSVTSGKLFF. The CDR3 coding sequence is TGTGCCAGCAGCGTCACCTCAGGAAAACTGTTTTTT.